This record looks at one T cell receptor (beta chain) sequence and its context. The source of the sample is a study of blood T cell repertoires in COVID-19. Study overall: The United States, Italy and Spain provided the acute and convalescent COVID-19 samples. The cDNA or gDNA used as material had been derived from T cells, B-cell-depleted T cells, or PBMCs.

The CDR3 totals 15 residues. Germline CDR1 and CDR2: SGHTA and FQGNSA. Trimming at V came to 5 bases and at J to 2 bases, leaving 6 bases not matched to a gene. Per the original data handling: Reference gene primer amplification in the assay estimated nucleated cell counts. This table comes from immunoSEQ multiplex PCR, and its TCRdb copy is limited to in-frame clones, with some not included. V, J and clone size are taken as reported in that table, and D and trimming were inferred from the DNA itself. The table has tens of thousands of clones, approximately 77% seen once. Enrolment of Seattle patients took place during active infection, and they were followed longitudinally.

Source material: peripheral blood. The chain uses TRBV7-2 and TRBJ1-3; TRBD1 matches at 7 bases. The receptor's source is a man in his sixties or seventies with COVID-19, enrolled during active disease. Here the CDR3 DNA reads TGTGCCAGCAGCCCTAGGACAGGCGCTGGAAACACCATATATTTT. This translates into CASSPRTGAGNTIYF.